This T cell receptor (beta chain) was sequenced for a study of blood T cell repertoires in COVID-19. Study background: Acute and convalescent COVID-19 specimens originated in the United States, Italy and Spain. Nucleic acid was either cDNA or gDNA, and it came from T cells, B-cell-depleted T cells, or PBMCs.

Only in-frame clones appear in the TCRdb table, and some are missing; sequencing was by immunoSEQ multiplex PCR. In the table there are roughly 140,000 clones, 84% of which are singletons. Enrolled through a virtual design, the participants were between 18 and 89 years of age and came from roughly 22 US areas. A case of COVID-19 had been met by exposed participants within 2 weeks before study entry. The length of the CDR3 is 17 residues. Germline loops: CDR1 LGHNA, CDR2 YNFKEQ. The trim removed 1 base at V and 8 bases at J, leaving 9 bases unmatched. This clone was seen only a few times. The receptor was isolated from a woman under 30 who had been exposed to COVID-19. The chain combines TRBV4-2 with TRBJ1-4; 11 positions agree with TRBD1. The sample was PBMCs or T cells enriched from blood (not recorded which). DNA for the CDR3: TGTGCCAGCAGCCAAGTCCCGGGACAGGGGGGAGGAGAAAAACTGTTTTTT. Its protein product is CASSQVPGQGGGEKLFF.